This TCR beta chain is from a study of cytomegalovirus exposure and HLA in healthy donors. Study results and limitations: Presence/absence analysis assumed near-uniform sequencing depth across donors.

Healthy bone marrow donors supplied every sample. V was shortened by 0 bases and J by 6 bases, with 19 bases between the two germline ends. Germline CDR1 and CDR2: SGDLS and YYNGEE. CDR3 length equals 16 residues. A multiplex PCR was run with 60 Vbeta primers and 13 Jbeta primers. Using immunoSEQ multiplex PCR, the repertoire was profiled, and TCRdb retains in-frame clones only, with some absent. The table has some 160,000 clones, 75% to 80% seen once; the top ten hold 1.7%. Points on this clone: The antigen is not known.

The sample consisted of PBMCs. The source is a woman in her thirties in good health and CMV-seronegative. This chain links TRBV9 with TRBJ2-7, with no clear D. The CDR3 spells CASSVGSLSSTREQYF. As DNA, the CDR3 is TGTGCCAGCAGCGTAGGATCACTTTCCTCGACTCGCGAGCAGTACTTC.